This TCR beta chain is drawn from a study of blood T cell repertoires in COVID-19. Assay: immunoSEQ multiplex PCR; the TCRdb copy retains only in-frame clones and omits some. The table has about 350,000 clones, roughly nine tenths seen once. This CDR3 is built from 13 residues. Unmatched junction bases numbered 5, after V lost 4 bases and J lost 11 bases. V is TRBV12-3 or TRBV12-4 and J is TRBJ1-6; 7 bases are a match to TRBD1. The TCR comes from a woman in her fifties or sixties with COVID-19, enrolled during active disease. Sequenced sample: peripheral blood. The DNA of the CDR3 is TGTGCCAGCAGTTCGACAGGGCAGGCACCCCTCCACTTT. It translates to CASSSTGQAPLHF.